The rows below give T cell receptor beta chains drawn from one sample of a study of Tregs in tolerant kidney transplant recipients. TCRdb keeps only in-frame clones here, not all; method: immunoSEQ multiplex PCR. Here the sample spans 85,000 to 95,000 clones, 85% to 95% being singletons. Sequenced material: CD8+ T cells from blood. These receptor sequences come from a human donor in good health. The CDR3 runs from the conserved cysteine through the conserved F or W. D genes are given only for firm matches. Size is stated for part of the rows, as once, few or many counts, or as a class when the clone is expanded.

TRBD2 - 14 TRBJ2-1 TRBV30 TGTGCCTGGAGTGGACTAGCGGGAGTGGATGAGCAGTTCTTC CAWSGLAGVDEQFF
TRBD1 once 16 TRBJ2-7 TRBV15 TGTGCCACCAGCGCCCGGACAGGGGGAATAACCTACGAGCAGTACTTC CATSARTGGITYEQYF
- once 16 TRBJ1-2 TRBV7-2 TGTGCCAGCAGCTCCCCGCGGGACACAAGGCTCTATGGCTACACCTTC CASSSPRDTRLYGYTF
- - 17 TRBJ2-3 TRBV19 TGTGCCAGTAGTATTCTCTTTGTGGGGGGGCCTGCAGATACGCAGTATTTT CASSILFVGGPADTQYF
- - 12 TRBJ2-5 TRBV7-9 TGTGCCAGCAGCTTAGATCAAGAGACCCAGTACTTC CASSLDQETQYF
- few 14 TRBJ2-5 TRBV7-9 TGTGCCAGCGACAAACCTAGCGAGCAAGAGACCCAGTACTTC CASDKPSEQETQYF
TRBD2 - 15 TRBJ2-3 TRBV6-4 TGTGCCAGCAGTGACCAGGGAGGGAGCACAGATACGCAGTATTTT CASSDQGGSTDTQYF
- once 13 TRBJ1-1 TRBV11-2 TGTGCCAGCAGCTTACGTGGCAACACTGAAGCTTTCTTT CASSLRGNTEAFF
- once 10 TRBJ1-2 TRBV2 TGTGCCAGCAGTGACGGGGGTTACACCTTC CASSDGGYTF
TRBD1 medium-sized 16 TRBJ2-3 TRBV10-3 TGTGCCATCAGTGAAACCGAGACAGGGGGCACAGATACGCAGTATTTT CAISETETGGTDTQYF
- - 13 TRBJ1-6 TRBV27 TGTGCCAGCAGTCAGGGGATACGATCACCCCTCCACTTT CASSQGIRSPLHF